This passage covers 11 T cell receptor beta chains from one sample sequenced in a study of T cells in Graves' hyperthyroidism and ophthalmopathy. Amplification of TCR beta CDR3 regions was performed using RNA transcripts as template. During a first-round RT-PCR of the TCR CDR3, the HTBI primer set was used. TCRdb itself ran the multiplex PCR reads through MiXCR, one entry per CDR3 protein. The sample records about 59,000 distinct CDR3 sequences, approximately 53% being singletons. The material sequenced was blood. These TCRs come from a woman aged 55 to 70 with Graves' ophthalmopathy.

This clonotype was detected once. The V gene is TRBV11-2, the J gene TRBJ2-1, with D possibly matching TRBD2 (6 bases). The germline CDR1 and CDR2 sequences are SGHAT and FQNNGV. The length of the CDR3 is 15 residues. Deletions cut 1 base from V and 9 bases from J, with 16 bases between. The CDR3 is CASSLVSSAHIEQFF. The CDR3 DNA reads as TGTGCCAGCAGCTTAGTTTCTAGCGCCCACATTGAGCAGTTCTTC.

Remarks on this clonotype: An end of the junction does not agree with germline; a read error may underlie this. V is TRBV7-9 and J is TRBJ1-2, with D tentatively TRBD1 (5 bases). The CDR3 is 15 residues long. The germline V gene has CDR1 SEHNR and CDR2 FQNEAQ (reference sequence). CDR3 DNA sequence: TGTGCTAGCAGCTTAGAGACAGCCACTGAGTATGGCTACACCTTC. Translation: CASSLETATEYGYTF.

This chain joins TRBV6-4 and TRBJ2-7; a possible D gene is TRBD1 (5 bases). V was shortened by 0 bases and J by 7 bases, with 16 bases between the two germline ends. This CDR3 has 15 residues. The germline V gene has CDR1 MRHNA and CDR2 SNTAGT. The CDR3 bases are TGTGCCAGCAGTGACTCAGGGGCCGACACCGGGGAGCAGTACTTC. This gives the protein CASSDSGADTGEQYF.

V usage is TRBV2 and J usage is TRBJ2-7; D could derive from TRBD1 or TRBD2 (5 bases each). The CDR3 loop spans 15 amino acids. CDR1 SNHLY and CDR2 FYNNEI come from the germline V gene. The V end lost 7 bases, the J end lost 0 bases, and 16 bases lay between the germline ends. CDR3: CASTLPVGTSYEQYF. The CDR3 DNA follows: TGTGCCAGCACCCTGCCGGTGGGGACCTCCTACGAGCAGTACTTC.

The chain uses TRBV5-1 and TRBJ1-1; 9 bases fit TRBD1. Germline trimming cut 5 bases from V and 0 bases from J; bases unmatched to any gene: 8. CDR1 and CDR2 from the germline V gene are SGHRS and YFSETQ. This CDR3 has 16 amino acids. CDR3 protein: CASRTGQGNMNTEAFF. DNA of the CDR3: TGCGCCAGCAGGACCGGACAGGGGAACATGAACACTGAAGCTTTCTTT.

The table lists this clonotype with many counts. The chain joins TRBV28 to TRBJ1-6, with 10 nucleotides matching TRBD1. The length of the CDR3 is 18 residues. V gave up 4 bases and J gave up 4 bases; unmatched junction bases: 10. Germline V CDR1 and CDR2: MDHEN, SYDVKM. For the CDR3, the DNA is TGTGCCAGCAGTTCTATTGAGGGGACAGGGGTGTATAATTCACCCCTCCACTTT. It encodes CASSSIEGTGVYNSPLHF.

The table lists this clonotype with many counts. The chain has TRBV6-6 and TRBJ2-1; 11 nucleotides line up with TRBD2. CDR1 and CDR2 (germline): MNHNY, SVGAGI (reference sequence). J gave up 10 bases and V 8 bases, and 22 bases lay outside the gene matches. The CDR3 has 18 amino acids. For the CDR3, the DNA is TGTGCCAGCCTGGGGGGACAAACTAGCGGGGGTGCAGGGGGGGAGCAGTTCTTC. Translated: CASLGGQTSGGAGGEQFF.

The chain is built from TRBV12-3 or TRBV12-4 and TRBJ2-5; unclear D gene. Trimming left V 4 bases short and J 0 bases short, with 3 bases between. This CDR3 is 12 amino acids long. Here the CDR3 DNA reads TGTGCCAGCAGTTGGTACCAAGAGACCCAGTACTTC. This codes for CASSWYQETQYF.

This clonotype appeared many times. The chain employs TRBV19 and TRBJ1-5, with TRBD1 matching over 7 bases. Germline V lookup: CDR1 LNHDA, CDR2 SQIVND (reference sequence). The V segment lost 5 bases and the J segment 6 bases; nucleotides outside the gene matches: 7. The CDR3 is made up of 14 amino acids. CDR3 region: CASSVLQGVQPQHF. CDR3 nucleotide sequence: TGTGCCAGTAGTGTCCTTCAGGGGGTTCAGCCCCAGCATTTT.

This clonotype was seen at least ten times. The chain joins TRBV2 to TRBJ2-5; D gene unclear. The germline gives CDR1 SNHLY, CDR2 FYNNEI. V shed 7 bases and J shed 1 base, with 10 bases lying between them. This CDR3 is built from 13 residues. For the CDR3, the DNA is TGTGCCAGCACCCTCGACACCCAAGAGACCCAGTACTTC. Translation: CASTLDTQETQYF.

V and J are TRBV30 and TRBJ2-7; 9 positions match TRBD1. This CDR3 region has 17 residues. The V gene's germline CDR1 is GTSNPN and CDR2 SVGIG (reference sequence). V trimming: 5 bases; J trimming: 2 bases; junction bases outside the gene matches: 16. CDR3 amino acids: CAWSPPGTGQGTYEQYF. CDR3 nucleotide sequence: TGTGCCTGGTCGCCTCCCGGGACAGGGCAGGGCACCTACGAGCAGTACTTC.